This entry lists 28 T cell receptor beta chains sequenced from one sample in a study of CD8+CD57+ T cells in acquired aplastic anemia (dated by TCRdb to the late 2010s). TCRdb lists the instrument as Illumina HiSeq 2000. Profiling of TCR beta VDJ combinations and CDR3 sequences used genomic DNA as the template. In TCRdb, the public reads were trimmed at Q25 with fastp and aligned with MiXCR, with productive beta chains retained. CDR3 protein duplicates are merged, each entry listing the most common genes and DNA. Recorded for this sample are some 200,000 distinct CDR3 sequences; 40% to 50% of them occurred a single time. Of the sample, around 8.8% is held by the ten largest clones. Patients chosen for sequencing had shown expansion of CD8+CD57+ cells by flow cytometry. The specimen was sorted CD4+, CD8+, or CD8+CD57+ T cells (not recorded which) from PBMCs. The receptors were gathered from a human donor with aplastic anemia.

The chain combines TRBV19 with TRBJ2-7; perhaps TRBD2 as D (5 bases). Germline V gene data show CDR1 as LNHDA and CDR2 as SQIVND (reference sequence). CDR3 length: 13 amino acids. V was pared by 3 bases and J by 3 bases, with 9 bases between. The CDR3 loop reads CASSMARDYEQYF. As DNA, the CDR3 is TGTGCCAGTAGTATGGCCCGGGACTACGAGCAGTACTTC.

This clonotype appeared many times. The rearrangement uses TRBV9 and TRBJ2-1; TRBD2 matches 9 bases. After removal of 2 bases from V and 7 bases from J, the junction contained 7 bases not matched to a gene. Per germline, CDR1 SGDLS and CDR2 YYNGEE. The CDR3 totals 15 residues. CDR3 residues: CASSVRREGYNEQFF. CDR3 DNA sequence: TGTGCCAGCAGCGTTAGGCGGGAGGGGTATAATGAGCAGTTCTTC. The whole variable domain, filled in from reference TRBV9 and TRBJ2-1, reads DSGVTQTPKHLITATGQRVTLRCSPRSGDLSVYWYQQSLDQGLQFLIQYYNGEERAKGNILERFSAQQFPDLHSELNLSSLELGDSALYFCASSVRREGYNEQFFGPGTRLTVL.

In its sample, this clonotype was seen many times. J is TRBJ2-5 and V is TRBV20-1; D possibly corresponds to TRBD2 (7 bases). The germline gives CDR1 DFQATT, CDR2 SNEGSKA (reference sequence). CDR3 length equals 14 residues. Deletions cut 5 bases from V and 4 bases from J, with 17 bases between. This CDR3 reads CSAVRRGLRETQYF. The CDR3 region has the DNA TGCAGTGCTGTTCGGCGGGGGCTAAGAGAGACCCAGTACTTC.

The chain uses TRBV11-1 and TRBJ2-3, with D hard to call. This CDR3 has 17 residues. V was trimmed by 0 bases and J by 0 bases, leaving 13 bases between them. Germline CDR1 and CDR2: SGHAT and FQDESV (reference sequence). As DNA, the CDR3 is TGTGCCAGCAGCTTAGCGGTTCGGATCGGTAGCACAGATACGCAGTATTTT. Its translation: CASSLAVRIGSTDTQYF.

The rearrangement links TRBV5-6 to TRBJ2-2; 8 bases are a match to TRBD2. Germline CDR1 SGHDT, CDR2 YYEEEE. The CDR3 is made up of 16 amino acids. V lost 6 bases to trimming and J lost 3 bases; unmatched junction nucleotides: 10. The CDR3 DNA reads TGTGCCAGCACCAATAGGGGTAGCGGGGACACCGGGGAGCTGTTTTTT. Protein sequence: CASTNRGSGDTGELFF.

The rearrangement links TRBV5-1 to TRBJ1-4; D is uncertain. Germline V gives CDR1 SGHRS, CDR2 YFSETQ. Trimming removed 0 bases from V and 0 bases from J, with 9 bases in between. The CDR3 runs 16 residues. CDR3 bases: TGCGCCAGCAGCTTGGAGCAGTCTGCAACTAATGAAAAACTGTTTTTT. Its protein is CASSLEQSATNEKLFF.

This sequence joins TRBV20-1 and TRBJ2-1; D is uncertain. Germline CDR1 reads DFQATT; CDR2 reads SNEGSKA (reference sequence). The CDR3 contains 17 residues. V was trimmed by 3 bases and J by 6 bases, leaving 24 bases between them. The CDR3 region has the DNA TGCAGTGCTAGGCTCTCGGTACGAAGGCTAGGTGCCAATGAGCAGTTCTTC. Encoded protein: CSARLSVRRLGANEQFF.

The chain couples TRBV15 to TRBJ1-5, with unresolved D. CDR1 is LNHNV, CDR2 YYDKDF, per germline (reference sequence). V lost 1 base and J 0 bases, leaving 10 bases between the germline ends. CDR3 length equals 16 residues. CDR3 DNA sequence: TGTGCCACCAGCAGAGGGGCGGTAAATAGCAATCAGCCCCAGCATTTT. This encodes CATSRGAVNSNQPQHF.

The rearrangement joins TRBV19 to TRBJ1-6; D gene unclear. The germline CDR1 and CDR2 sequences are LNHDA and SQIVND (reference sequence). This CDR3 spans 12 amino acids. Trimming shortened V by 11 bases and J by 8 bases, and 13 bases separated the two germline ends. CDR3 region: CAPESIHSPLHF. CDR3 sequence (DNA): TGTGCCCCAGAGAGCATTCATTCACCCCTCCACTTT.

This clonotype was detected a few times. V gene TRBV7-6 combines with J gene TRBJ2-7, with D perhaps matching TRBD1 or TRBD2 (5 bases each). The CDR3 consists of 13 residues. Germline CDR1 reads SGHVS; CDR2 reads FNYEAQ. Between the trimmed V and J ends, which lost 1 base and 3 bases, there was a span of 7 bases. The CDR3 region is CASSLGGDYEQYF. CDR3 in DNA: TGTGCCAGCAGCTTAGGAGGGGACTACGAGCAGTACTTC.

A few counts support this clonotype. This CDR3 reads CSVEGLVTDTQYF. The CDR3 nucleotides are TGCAGCGTTGAGGGGTTAGTCACAGATACGCAGTATTTT. This sequence joins TRBV29-1 and TRBJ2-3; D remains ambiguous. V lost 3 bases, J lost 2 bases, and 9 bases lay in between. The germline CDR1 and CDR2 sequences are SQVTM and ANQGSEA. This CDR3 comprises 13 residues.

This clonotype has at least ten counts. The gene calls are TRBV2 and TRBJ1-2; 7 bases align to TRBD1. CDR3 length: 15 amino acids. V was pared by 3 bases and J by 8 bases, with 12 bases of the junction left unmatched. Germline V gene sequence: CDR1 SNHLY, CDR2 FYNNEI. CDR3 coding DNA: TGTGCCAGCAGTGATCTGACAGGGTTCGGTCGGGGCTACACCTTC. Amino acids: CASSDLTGFGRGYTF.

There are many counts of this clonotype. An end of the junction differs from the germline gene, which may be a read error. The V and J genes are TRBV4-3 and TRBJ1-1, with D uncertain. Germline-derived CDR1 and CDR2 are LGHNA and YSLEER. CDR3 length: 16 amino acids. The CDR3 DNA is TGCGCCAGCAGCCAAGATCGATCCTGGCGGAACGCTGAAGCTTTCTTT. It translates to CASSQDRSWRNAEAFF.

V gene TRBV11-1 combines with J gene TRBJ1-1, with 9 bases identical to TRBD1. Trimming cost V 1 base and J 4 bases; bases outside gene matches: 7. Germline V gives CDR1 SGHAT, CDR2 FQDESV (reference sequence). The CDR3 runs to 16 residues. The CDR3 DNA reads TGTGCCAGCAGCTTAGAACAGGGGGCGATAGGCACTGAAGCTTTCTTT. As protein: CASSLEQGAIGTEAFF.

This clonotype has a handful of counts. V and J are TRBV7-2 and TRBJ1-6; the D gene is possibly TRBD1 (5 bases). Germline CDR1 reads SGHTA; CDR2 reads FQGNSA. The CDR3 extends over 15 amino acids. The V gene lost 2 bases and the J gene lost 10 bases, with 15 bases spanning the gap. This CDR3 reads CASSLRRGAGSPLHF. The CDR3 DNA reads TGTGCCAGCAGCTTAAGGAGGGGCGCGGGATCACCCCTCCACTTT.

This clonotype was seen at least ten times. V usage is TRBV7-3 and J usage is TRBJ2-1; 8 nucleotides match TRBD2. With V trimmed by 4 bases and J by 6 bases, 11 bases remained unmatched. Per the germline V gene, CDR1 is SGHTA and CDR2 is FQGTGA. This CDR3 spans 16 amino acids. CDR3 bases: TGTGCCAGCAGCTCGTCAGCGGGAGTATTCTTCAATGAGCAGTTCTTC. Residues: CASSSSAGVFFNEQFF.

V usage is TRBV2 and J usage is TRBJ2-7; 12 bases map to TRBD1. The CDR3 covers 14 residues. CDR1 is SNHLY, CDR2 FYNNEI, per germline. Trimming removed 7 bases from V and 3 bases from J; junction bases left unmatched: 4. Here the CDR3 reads CASTRDRGLYEQYF. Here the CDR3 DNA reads TGTGCCAGCACTAGGGACAGGGGGCTCTACGAGCAGTACTTC.

The CDR3 bases are TGTGCCAGCAGCGCGTCGAGGCCGGGGAATTCACCCCTCCACTTT. The encoded protein is CASSASRPGNSPLHF. This chain links TRBV2 with TRBJ1-6; D not certain. The CDR3 is made up of 15 amino acids. Between the trimmed V and J ends, which lost 6 bases and 7 bases, there was a span of 16 bases. The germline gives CDR1 SNHLY, CDR2 FYNNEI.

In DNA, the CDR3 is TGTGCCAGTAGTATAGGTGGAGACAGGCATGGCTACACCTTC. It yields the protein CASSIGGDRHGYTF. This chain joins TRBV19 and TRBJ1-2; weak D call: TRBD1 (6 bases). V dropped 1 base and J dropped 6 bases, with 12 bases sitting between them. The CDR3 totals 14 residues. Germline CDR1 is LNHDA and CDR2 is SQIVND (reference sequence).

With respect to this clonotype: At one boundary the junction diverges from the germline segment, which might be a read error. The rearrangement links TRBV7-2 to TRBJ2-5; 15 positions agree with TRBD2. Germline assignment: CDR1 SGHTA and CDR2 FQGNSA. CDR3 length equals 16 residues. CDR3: CASTGTSGRQYETQYF. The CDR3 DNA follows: TGTGCTAGCACCGGGACTAGCGGGAGGCAATACGAGACCCAGTACTTC.

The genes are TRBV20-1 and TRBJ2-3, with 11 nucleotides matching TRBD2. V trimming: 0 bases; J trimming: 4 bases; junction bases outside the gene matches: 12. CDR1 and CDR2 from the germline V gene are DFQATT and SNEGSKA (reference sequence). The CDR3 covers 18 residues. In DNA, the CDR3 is TGCAGTGCTAGAGATAGAGCTAGCGGGGGGCCGGGCGCAGATACGCAGTATTTT. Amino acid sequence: CSARDRASGGPGADTQYF.

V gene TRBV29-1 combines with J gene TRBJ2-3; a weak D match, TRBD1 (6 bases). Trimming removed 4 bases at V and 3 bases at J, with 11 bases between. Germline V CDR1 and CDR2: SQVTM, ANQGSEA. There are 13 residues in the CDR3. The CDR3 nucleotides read TGCAGCGTTGTCACAGGGTCTACAGATACGCAGTATTTT. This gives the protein CSVVTGSTDTQYF.

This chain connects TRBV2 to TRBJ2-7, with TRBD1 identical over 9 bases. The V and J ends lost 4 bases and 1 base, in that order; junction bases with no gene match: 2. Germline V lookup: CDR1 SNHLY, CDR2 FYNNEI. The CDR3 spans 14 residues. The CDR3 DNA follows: TGTGCCAGCAGTGGGACAGGGGTATCCTACGAGCAGTACTTC. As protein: CASSGTGVSYEQYF.

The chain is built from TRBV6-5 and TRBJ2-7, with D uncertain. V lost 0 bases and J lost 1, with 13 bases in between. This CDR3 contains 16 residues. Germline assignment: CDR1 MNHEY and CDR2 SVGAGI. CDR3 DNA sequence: TGTGCCAGCAGTTACTCGTTCGGCAGACGGTCCTACGAGCAGTACTTC. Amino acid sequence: CASSYSFGRRSYEQYF.

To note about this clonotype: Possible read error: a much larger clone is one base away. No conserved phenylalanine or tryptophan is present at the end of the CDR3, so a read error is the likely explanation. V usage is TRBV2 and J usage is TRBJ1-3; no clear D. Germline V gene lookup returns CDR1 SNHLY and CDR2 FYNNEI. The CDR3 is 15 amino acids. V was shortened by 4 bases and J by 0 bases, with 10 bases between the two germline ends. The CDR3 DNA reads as TGTGCCAGCAGTGGTACACGGCGCTCTGGAAACACCATATATTCT. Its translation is CASSGTRRSGNTIYS.

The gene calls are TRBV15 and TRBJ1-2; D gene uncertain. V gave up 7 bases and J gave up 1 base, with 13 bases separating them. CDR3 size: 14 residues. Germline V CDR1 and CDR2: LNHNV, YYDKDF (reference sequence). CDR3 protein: CATNPTERNYGYTF. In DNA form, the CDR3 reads TGTGCCACCAACCCGACGGAACGTAACTATGGCTACACCTTC. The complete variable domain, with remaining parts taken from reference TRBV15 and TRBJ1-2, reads DAMVIQNPRYQVTQFGKPVTLSCSQTLNHNVMYWYQQKSSQAPKLLFHYYDKDFNNEADTPDNFQSRRPNTSFCFLDIRSPGLGDTAMYLCATNPTERNYGYTFGSGTRLTVV.

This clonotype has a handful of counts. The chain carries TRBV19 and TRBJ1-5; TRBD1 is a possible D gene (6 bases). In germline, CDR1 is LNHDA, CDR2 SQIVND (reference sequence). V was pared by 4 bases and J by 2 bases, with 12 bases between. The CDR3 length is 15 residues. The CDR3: CASSRGAGGNQPQHF. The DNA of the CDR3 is TGTGCCAGTAGTAGGGGGGCGGGGGGCAATCAGCCCCAGCATTTT.

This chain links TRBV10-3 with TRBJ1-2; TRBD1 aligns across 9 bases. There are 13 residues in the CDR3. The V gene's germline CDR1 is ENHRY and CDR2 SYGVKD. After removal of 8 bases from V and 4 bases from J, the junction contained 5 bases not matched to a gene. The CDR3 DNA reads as TGTGCCATCGGGGGACAGGGAGGCTATGGCTACACCTTC. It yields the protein CAIGGQGGYGYTF.